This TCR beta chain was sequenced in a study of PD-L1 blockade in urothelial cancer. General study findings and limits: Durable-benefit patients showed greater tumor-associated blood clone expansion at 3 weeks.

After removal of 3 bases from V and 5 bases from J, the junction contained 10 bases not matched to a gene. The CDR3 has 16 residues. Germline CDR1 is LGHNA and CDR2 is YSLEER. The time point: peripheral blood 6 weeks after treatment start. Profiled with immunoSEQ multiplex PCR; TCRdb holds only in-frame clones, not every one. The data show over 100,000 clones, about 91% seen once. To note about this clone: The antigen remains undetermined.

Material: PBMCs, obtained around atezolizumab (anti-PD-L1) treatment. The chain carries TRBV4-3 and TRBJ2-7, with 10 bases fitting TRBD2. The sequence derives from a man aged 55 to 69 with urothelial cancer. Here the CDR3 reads CASSHDFSGGAHEQYF. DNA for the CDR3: TGCGCCAGCAGCCACGACTTCAGCGGGGGGGCCCACGAGCAGTACTTC.